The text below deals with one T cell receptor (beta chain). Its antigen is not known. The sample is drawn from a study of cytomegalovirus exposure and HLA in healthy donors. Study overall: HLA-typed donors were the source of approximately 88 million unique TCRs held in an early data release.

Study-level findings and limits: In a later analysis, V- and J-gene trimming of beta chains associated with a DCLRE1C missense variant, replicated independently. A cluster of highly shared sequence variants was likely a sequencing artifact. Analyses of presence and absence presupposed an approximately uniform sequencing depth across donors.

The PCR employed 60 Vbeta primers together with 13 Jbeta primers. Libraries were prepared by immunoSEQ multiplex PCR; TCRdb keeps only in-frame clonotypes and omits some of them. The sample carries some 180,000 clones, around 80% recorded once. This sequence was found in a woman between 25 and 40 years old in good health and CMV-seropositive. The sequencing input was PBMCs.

In nucleotides, the CDR3 is TGTGCCAGCAGCCTACAGTCCTACGAGCAGTACTTC. Its translation: CASSLQSYEQYF. The V gene is TRBV28, the J gene TRBJ2-5; D remains unclear. The last part of the DNA fits TRBJ2-7 better; the J call may be wrong. This CDR3 comprises 12 residues. In germline, CDR1 is MDHEN, CDR2 SYDVKM.